This T cell receptor beta chain appears in the sequencing data of a study of shared clonotypes between healthy human individuals. The CDR3 is 14 amino acids. V trimming: 7 bases; J trimming: 3 bases; junction bases outside the gene matches: 5. Germline V gene lookup returns CDR1 SGHNT and CDR2 YYREEE (reference sequence). Only in-frame clones appear in the TCRdb table, and some are missing; sequencing was by immunoSEQ multiplex PCR. The profile shows approximately 2,000,000 clones, 92% of them singletons. This clonotype was obtained from a man aged 18 to 30 in good health. Some clones in this sample may be carry-over from other donors' samples. Sample: naive CD4+ T cells from PBMCs. Subset in this sample: CD45RA+ positively selected. V usage is TRBV5-4 and J usage is TRBJ2-1, with 9 positions matching TRBD2. The DNA for the CDR3 is TGTGCCAGCCAGGGGACTAGCTACTACAATGAGCAGTTCTTC. Translated: CASQGTSYYNEQFF.